One and the same sample provided the 28 T cell receptor beta chains below, sequenced in a study of spatial heterogeneity in lung cancer. Time point noted: blood at routine non-recurrence follow-up after resection. TCRdb reprocessed the 5' RACE reads with MiXCR, giving one entry per CDR3 protein. The data hold under 150,000 distinct CDR3 sequences, with roughly 10% observed a single time. The sample consisted of PBMCs, taken at follow-up. These receptors originate from a female donor with early-stage non-small cell lung cancer.

This clonotype occurred many times. The chain carries TRBV7-6 and TRBJ2-7; D is undetermined. This CDR3 comprises 14 residues. Trimming left V 2 bases short and J 2 bases short, with 10 bases between. CDR1 and CDR2 from the germline V gene are SGHVS and FNYEAQ. CDR3 nucleotides: TGTGCCAGCAGCTTAATGCACAGTACCTACGAGCAGTACTTC. This codes for CASSLMHSTYEQYF.

This clonotype was observed a few times. The V and J genes are TRBV7-9 and TRBJ1-5, with D unclear. The germline CDR1 and CDR2 sequences are SEHNR and FQNEAQ (reference sequence). The CDR3 loop spans 12 amino acids. V lost 7 bases to trimming and J lost 3 bases, with 7 bases between them. The DNA for the CDR3 is TGTGCCAGCACGAAGAACAATCAGCCCCAGCATTTT. Translating gives CASTKNNQPQHF. Full variable domain (remainder filled in from reference TRBV7-9 and TRBJ1-5): DTGVSQNPRHKITKRGQNVTFRCDPISEHNRLYWYRQTLGQGPEFLTYFQNEAQLEKSRLLSDRFSAERPKGSFSTLEIQRTEQGDSAMYLCASTKNNQPQHFGDGTRLSIL.

A few counts support this clonotype. The chain employs TRBV9 and TRBJ2-1; D remains unclear. Germline assignment: CDR1 SGDLS and CDR2 YYNGEE. V lost 0 bases and J lost 2, with 12 bases in between. The CDR3 loop spans 16 amino acids. In DNA, the CDR3 is TGTGCCAGCAGCGTAGCAGCCCGGGTTACCTACAATGAGCAGTTCTTC. It yields the protein CASSVAARVTYNEQFF.

This clonotype turned up a few times. The genes are TRBV4-1 and TRBJ2-1; 7 nucleotides line up with TRBD2. Germline V gives CDR1 MGHRA, CDR2 YSYEKL. Trimming took 0 bases from V and 4 from J; bases not matched to a gene: 3. The CDR3 has 15 residues. The chain's CDR3 is CASSQELANYNEQFF. CDR3 nucleotides: TGCGCCAGCAGCCAAGAACTAGCGAATTACAATGAGCAGTTCTTC.

This clonotype came up a few times. The chain carries TRBV11-3 and TRBJ2-1; 8 nucleotides align to TRBD1. The ends lost 4 bases at V and 8 bases at J; junction bases unmatched: 7. Germline-derived CDR1 and CDR2 are SGHNT and YENEEA. The CDR3 covers 14 residues. This CDR3 reads CASSSRTGIDEQFF. In DNA form, the CDR3 reads TGTGCCAGCAGCTCCCGGACAGGGATAGATGAGCAGTTCTTC.

This chain links TRBV9 with TRBJ1-1, with D uncertain. The CDR3 is 14 amino acids. CDR1 is SGDLS and CDR2 is YYNGEE in the germline V gene. The germline V and J ends were trimmed by 0 bases and 0 bases, with 6 bases remaining between them. The CDR3 here is CASSVVPLNTEAFF. CDR3 DNA: TGTGCCAGCAGCGTAGTCCCCTTGAACACTGAAGCTTTCTTT.

This clonotype was observed a few times. This chain connects TRBV5-1 to TRBJ2-5; tentative D call: TRBD1 (6 bases). CDR1 SGHRS and CDR2 YFSETQ come from the germline V gene. V lost 1 base, J lost 3 bases, and 22 bases lay in between. The CDR3 extends over 18 amino acids. As DNA, the CDR3 is TGCGCCAGCAGCTTGTCAAATAAAAACCTACAGGGTAAAGAGACCCAGTACTTC. This sequence encodes CASSLSNKNLQGKETQYF. Full variable domain (outside the CDR3, taken from reference TRBV5-1 and TRBJ2-5): KAGVTQTPRYLIKTRGQQVTLSCSPISGHRSVSWYQQTPGQGLQFLFEYFSETQRNKGNFPGRFSGRQFSNSRSEMNVSTLELGDSALYLCASSLSNKNLQGKETQYFGPGTRLLVL.

This clonotype was observed at least ten times. V usage is TRBV6-6 and J usage is TRBJ1-3; D is unclear. The CDR3 consists of 10 residues. Germline V gene data show CDR1 as MNHNY and CDR2 as SVGAGI (reference sequence). V dropped 6 bases and J dropped 7 bases, with 4 bases sitting between them. For the CDR3, the DNA is TGTGCCAGCAGGGGGAACACCATATATTTT. Amino acids: CASRGNTIYF.

This clonotype was seen a few times. The chain carries TRBV5-1 and TRBJ1-1; 9 bases agree with TRBD1. The CDR3 sequence is 14 residues long. Trimming removed 4 bases from V and 3 bases from J; junction bases left unmatched: 4. Germline V CDR1 and CDR2: SGHRS, YFSETQ. CDR3 in amino acids: CASSAGQGDTEAFF. The CDR3 nucleotides read TGCGCCAGCAGCGCGGGACAGGGAGACACTGAAGCTTTCTTT.

The CDR3 loop is CASSQAHLGGYGYTF. The CDR3 nucleotides are TGTGCCAGCAGCCAAGCTCATTTGGGCGGCTATGGCTACACCTTC. This chain uses TRBV3-1 with TRBJ1-2; D gene unclear. This CDR3 has 15 amino acids. The germline V and J ends were trimmed by 1 base and 4 bases, with 13 bases remaining between them. Germline lookup yields CDR1 LGHDT and CDR2 YNNKEL (reference sequence).

This clonotype was seen at least ten times. This rearrangement joins TRBV20-1 to TRBJ2-1; no firm D call. The length of the CDR3 is 10 residues. Germline lookup yields CDR1 DFQATT and CDR2 SNEGSKA (reference sequence). The ends were cut back, 2 bases at V and 10 bases at J, with 6 bases in the middle. The CDR3 is CSARNLEQFF. In nucleotides, the CDR3 is TGCAGTGCTAGAAACCTCGAGCAGTTCTTC.

The sample holds a few counts of this clonotype. CDR3 coding DNA: TGTGCCAGCAGTCCCTGGGACAGGGATGACTACGAGCAGTACGTC. As protein: CASSPWDRDDYEQYV. V is TRBV27 and J is TRBJ2-7, with 9 bases lining up with TRBD1. The CDR3 is 15 amino acids. Germline loops: CDR1 MNHEY, CDR2 SMNVEV (reference sequence). J gave up 3 bases and V 5 bases, and 8 bases lay outside the gene matches.

This clonotype was counted at least ten times. This chain connects TRBV10-3 to TRBJ2-1, with D tentatively TRBD1 (6 bases). V lost 4 bases, J lost 10 bases, and 14 bases lay in between. Germline CDR1 is ENHRY and CDR2 is SYGVKD. The CDR3 has 13 residues. The CDR3 sequence is CAISGSGDEEQFF. CDR3 bases: TGTGCCATCAGTGGCTCAGGGGATGAAGAGCAGTTCTTC.

The genes are TRBV10-3 and TRBJ2-3, with a tentative D call TRBD2 (5 bases). Trimming removed 3 bases at V and 2 bases at J, with 18 bases between. Germline V CDR1 and CDR2: ENHRY, SYGVKD. This CDR3 contains 17 residues. The CDR3 reads CAISEFTSARITDTQYF. The CDR3 bases are TGTGCCATCAGTGAATTCACTAGTGCTCGGATCACAGATACGCAGTATTTT.

This chain links TRBV6-5 with TRBJ1-3, with 7 bases lining up with TRBD1. The germline CDR1 and CDR2 sequences are MNHEY and SVGAGI. The V segment lost 4 bases and the J segment 0 bases; nucleotides outside the gene matches: 6. This CDR3 spans 16 amino acids. The CDR3 DNA is TGTGCCAGCAGTTGGTCCAGGGACAGCTCTGGAAACACCATATATTTT. This translates into CASSWSRDSSGNTIYF.

This clonotype was seen many times. The V gene is TRBV7-2, the J gene TRBJ2-7; TRBD2 matches at 11 bases. From germline, CDR1 is SGHTA and CDR2 FQGNSA. The CDR3 consists of 15 residues. The junction had 3 bases not matched to a gene; V was cut back by 2 bases and J by 3 bases. This CDR3 reads CASSLSLAGGYEQYV. In DNA, the CDR3 is TGTGCCAGCAGCTTAAGTCTAGCGGGAGGCTACGAGCAGTACGTC.

The rearrangement uses TRBV24-1 and TRBJ2-1, with 9 bases that match TRBD2. V lost 0 bases and J lost 4; bases outside the gene matches: 6. This CDR3 has 17 residues. CDR1 and CDR2 (germline): KGHDR, SFDVKD. The CDR3 sequence is CATSDLAAGGHYNEQFF. In DNA form, the CDR3 reads TGTGCCACCAGTGATTTGGCAGCGGGAGGACATTACAATGAGCAGTTCTTC.

This clonotype was observed a handful of times. This chain joins TRBV7-2 and TRBJ2-1; TRBD2 aligns across 8 bases. V shed 4 bases, J shed 5 bases, and the junction held 7 bases outside the gene matches. Germline-derived CDR1 and CDR2 are SGHTA and FQGNSA. The CDR3 loop spans 15 amino acids. The CDR3 DNA is TGTGCCAGCAGCTCCCAAAGCGGGAGAAACAATGAGCAGTTCTTC. This sequence encodes CASSSQSGRNNEQFF.

This clonotype showed up many times. The J gene is TRBJ2-5, the V gene TRBV12-3 or TRBV12-4; possible D gene TRBD2, 6 bases. The CDR3 extends over 14 amino acids. V was clipped by 8 bases and J by 5 bases, with 18 bases between them. The CDR3 region is CASQTTGDWETQYF. The CDR3 bases are TGTGCCAGCCAAACAACGGGGGATTGGGAGACCCAGTACTTC.

This clonotype has only a few counts. The chain uses TRBV24-1 and TRBJ2-1; no firm D call. CDR1 is KGHDR and CDR2 is SFDVKD in the germline V gene. The CDR3 runs to 14 residues. V was pared by 3 bases and J by 4 bases, with 9 bases between. The CDR3 sequence is CATSDESQYNEQFF. CDR3 DNA: TGTGCCACCAGTGATGAGTCCCAGTACAATGAGCAGTTCTTC.

The chain uses TRBV11-2 and TRBJ2-3, with 7 nucleotides matching TRBD2. Trimming removed 2 bases from V and 3 bases from J; junction bases left unmatched: 8. Germline CDR1 reads SGHAT; CDR2 reads FQNNGV. The CDR3 covers 16 residues. CDR3 sequence: CASSLTSAGDTDTQYF. The DNA of the CDR3 is TGTGCCAGCAGCTTAACTTCTGCGGGAGATACAGATACGCAGTATTTT.

This clonotype has at least ten counts. The chain is built from TRBV19 and TRBJ1-5; no reliable D call. CDR1 is LNHDA, CDR2 SQIVND, per germline (reference sequence). Trimming pared 5 bases from V and 2 bases from J, leaving 13 bases between. The CDR3 length is 15 residues. The DNA of the CDR3 is TGTGCCAGTAGTTCCCCAGGCGGGGGCAATCAGCCCCAGCATTTT. Protein sequence: CASSSPGGGNQPQHF.

This clonotype has a count of ten or more. The chain has TRBV7-6 and TRBJ2-1; 10 bases line up with TRBD1. CDR1 SGHVS and CDR2 FNYEAQ come from the germline V gene. The CDR3 runs to 18 residues. J was trimmed by 9 bases and V by 0 bases; bases with no gene match: 14. The CDR3 loop is CASSLAFSRTGGYFEQFF. In DNA form, the CDR3 reads TGTGCCAGCAGCTTAGCTTTTTCGCGGACAGGGGGGTACTTTGAGCAGTTCTTC.

The chain joins TRBV5-5 to TRBJ2-1; 10 bases are shared with TRBD2. The CDR3 is 18 residues long. Germline loops: CDR1 SGHKS, CDR2 YYEKEE (reference sequence). J was trimmed by 13 bases and V by 4 bases; bases with no gene match: 23. The CDR3 sequence: CASSPLVLAGKVEGVQFF. In DNA, the CDR3 is TGTGCCAGCAGCCCCCTTGTACTAGCGGGAAAGGTGGAGGGGGTCCAGTTCTTC.

This clonotype showed up many times. The rearrangement uses TRBV29-1 and TRBJ2-3, with unresolved D. Trimming cost V 6 bases and J 4 bases, with 11 bases left between them. Per germline, CDR1 SQVTM and CDR2 ANQGSEA. CDR3 length: 12 residues. The chain's CDR3 is CSVLLLADTQYF. The CDR3, as DNA: TGCAGCGTCCTTCTCTTAGCAGATACGCAGTATTTT.

The chain carries TRBV7-2 and TRBJ1-6; no clear D gene. This CDR3 region has 15 residues. V gave up 11 bases and J gave up 0 bases, with 14 bases separating them. Germline V CDR1 and CDR2: SGHTA, FQGNSA. CDR3 in DNA: TGTGCCTGCGAAGAGGGTAGCTCCTATAATTCACCCCTCCACTTT. This gives the protein CACEEGSSYNSPLHF.

In this sample, this clonotype turned up a few times. The V and J genes are TRBV10-3 and TRBJ2-3; D is ambiguous. The CDR3 extends over 12 amino acids. Germline loops: CDR1 ENHRY, CDR2 SYGVKD. Trimming shortened V by 3 bases and J by 3 bases, and 4 bases separated the two germline ends. The CDR3 region has the DNA TGTGCCATCAGTGAAGTGACAGATACGCAGTATTTT. This sequence encodes CAISEVTDTQYF.

This clonotype was seen a few times. This chain uses TRBV28 with TRBJ1-2; TRBD1 agrees at 10 bases. Germline CDR1 MDHEN, CDR2 SYDVKM. Unmatched junction bases numbered 4, after V lost 6 bases and J lost 9 bases. The CDR3 sequence is 12 residues long. The CDR3 spells CASSQGQGSYTF. The CDR3, as DNA: TGTGCCAGCAGCCAGGGACAGGGGAGCTACACCTTC.